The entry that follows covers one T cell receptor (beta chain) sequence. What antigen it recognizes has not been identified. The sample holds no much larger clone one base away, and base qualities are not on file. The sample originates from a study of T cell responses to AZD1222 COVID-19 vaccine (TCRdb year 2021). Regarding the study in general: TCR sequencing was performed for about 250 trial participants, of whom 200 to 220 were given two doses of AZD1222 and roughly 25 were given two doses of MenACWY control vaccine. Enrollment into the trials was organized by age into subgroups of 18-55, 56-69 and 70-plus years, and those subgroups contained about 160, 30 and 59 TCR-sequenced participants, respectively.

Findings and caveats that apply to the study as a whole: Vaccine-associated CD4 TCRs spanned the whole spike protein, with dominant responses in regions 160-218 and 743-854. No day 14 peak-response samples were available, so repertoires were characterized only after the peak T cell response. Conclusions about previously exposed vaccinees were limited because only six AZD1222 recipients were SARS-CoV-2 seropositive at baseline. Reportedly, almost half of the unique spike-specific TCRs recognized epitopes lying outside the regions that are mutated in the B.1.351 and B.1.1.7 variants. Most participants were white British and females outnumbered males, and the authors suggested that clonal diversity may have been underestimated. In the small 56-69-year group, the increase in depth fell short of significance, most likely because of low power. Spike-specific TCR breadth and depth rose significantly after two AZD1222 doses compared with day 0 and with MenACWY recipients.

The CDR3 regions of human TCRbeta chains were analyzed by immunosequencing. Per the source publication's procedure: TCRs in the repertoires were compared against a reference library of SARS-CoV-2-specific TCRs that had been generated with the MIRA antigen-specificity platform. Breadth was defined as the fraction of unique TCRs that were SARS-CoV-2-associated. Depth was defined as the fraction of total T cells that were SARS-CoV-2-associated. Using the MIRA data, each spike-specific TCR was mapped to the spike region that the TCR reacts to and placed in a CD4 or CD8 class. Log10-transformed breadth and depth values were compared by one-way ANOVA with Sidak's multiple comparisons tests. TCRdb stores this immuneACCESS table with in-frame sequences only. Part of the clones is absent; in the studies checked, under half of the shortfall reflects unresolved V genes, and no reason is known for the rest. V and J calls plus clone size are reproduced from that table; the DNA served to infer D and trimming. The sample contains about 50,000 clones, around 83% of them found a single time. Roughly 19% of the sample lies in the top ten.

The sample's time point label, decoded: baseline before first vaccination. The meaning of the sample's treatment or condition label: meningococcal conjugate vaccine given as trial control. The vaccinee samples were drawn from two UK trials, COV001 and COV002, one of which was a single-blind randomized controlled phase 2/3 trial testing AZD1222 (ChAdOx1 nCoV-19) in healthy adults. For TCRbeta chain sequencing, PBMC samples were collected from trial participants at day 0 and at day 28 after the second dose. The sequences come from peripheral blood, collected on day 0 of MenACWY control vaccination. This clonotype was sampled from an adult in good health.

CDR3 loop: CASSRDSRYGTQYF. The bases are TGTGCCAGCAGCCGGGACTCCCGCTATGGGACCCAGTACTTC. The chain is assembled from TRBV14 and TRBJ2-5; matching of 6 bases hints at TRBD2 as the D gene. Via the germline V gene, CDR1 is SGHDN and CDR2 FVKESK. Reading from cysteine to phenylalanine, the CDR3 counts 14 amino acids. Here the CDR3 DNA is all that survives: 42 bases in frame from base 1. V and J are truncated by 4 bases and 7 bases respectively, leaving an intervening sequence of 16 bases.